A selection of T cell receptor beta chains follows, all from one sample in a study of T cell responses to AZD1222 COVID-19 vaccine. TCRdb's table, derived via immunoSEQ multiplex PCR, lists solely in-frame clones and lacks some. The sample includes about 160,000 clones, around 90% of them seen just once. The sequences come from peripheral blood, collected on day 0 of AZD1222 vaccination. These receptors came from an adult in good health. The CDR3 runs from the conserved cysteine through the conserved F or W. Fields, in order: V gene, D gene, clone size, CDR3 protein. A D gene is named only where the DNA matches it firmly. Rows give clone size only sometimes, using once, few, many, or a class for an expanded clone.

>TRBV29-1|-|-
CSALTGGNTEAFF
>TRBV18|TRBD2|-
CASSQSGGPNYEQYF
>TRBV12-3/TRBV12-4|-|-
CASSFGTPEAFF
>TRBV20-1|-|-
CSADFSYEQYF
>TRBV6-5|-|-
CASSYSPTSPLEQFF
>TRBV4-3|-|-
CASSQGAYNEQFF
>TRBV6-8|-|-
CASSFHPEAFF
>TRBV6-2/TRBV6-3|TRBD2|-
CASSLLPLAAVSDTQYF
>TRBV27|-|once
CASSFNANYGYTF
>TRBV6-2/TRBV6-3|-|-
CASSYLRVETQYF
>TRBV7-9|-|-
CASSLQVEQYF
>TRBV4-1|-|-
CASSLRDTTYEQYF
>TRBV7-9|TRBD1|few
CASSLPGTGGSPLHF
>TRBV15|-|-
CATSRDRSYEQYF
>TRBV29-1|-|-
CSVSAGVNTIYF
>TRBV7-2|TRBD1|-
CASSGGTGSPYEQYF
>TRBV11-1|-|once
CASSSRLSSYNEQFF